This TCR beta chain was observed in a study of cytomegalovirus exposure and HLA in healthy donors. As concerns this clone: Its antigen is unknown.

Study observations and caveats: CMV serostatus was the only immune exposure information that was available. In vitro, three CMV-associated chains proved specific for CMV antigens.

PCR primers comprised 60 Vbeta and 13 Jbeta primers. The assay was immunoSEQ multiplex PCR, and TCRdb's table has in-frame clones only and misses some. The table for this sample gives some 200,000 clones. The CDR3 extends over 14 amino acids. Germline V gene sequence: CDR1 SGHRS, CDR2 YFSETQ. Germline trimming cut 2 bases from V and 8 bases from J; bases unmatched to any gene: 4. The rearrangement links TRBV5-1 to TRBJ2-2, with 9 bases lining up with TRBD2. The clonotype comes from a boy between 10 and 17 years old in good health and CMV-seronegative. The sample taken for sequencing was PBMCs. In nucleotides, the CDR3 is TGCGCCAGCAGCTTATTAGGACTAGCGGGGGAGCTGTTTTTT. Amino acid sequence: CASSLLGLAGELFF.